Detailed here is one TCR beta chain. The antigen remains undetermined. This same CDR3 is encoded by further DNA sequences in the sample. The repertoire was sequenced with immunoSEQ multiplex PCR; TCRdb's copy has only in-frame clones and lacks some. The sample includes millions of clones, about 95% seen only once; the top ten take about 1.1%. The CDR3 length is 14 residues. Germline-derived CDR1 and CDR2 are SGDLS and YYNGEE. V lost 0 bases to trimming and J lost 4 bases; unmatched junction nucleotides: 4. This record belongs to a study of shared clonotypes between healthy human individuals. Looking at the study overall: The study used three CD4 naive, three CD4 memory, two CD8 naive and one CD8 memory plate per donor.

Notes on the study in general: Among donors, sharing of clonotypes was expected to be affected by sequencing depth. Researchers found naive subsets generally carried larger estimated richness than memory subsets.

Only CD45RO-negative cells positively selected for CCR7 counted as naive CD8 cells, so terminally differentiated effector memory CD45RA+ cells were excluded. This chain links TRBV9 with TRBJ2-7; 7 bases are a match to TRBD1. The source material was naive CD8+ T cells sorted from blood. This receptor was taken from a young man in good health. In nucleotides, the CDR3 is TGTGCCAGCAGCGTAGGACAGGGTGTTTACGAGCAGTACTTC. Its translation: CASSVGQGVYEQYF.